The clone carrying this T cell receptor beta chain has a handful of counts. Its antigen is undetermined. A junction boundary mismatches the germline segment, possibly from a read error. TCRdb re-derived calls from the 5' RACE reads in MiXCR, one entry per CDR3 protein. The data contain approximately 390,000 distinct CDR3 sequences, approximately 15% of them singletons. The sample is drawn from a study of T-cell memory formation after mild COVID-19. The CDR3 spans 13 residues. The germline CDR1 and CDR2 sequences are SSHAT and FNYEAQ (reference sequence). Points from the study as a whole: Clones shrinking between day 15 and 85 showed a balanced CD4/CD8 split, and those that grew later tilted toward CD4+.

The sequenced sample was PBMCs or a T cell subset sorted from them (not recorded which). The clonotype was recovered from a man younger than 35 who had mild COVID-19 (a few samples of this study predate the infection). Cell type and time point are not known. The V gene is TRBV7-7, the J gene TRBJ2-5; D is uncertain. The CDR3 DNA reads TGTGCTAGCAGCTTACTAAAGGGAGAGACCCAGTACTTC. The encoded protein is CASSLLKGETQYF.